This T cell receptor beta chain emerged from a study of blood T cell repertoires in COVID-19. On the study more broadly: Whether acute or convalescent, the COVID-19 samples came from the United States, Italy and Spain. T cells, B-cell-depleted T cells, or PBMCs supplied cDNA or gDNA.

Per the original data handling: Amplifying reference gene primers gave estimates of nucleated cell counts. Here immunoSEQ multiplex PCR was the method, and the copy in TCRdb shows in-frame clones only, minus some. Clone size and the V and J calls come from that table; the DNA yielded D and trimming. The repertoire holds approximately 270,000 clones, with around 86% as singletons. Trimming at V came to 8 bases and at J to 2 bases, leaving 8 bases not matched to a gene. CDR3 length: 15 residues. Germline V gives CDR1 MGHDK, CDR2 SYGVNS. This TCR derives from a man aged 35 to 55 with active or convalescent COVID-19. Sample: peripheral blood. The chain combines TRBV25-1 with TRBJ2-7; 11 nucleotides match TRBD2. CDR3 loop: CASGRGLAATYEQYF. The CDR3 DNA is TGTGCCAGCGGCCGGGGACTAGCGGCGACCTACGAGCAGTACTTC.